This TCR beta chain was obtained from a study of T cell repertoires in cytomegalovirus infection. Study details: HLA-B-restricted CMV epitopes that are well studied were used alongside recently identified HLA-C-restricted ones. Matching HLA type and CMV infection were both indicated by public TCR beta signatures. The study's findings and limits: Individuals carrying CMV plus the relevant HLA were identified by cumulative frequency of public TCR beta families. The study found HLA-C-restricted CMV-specific TCR beta clonotypes dominating the ex vivo response.

This clonotype was detected a few times. Its antigen is not known. TCRdb ran MiXCR on the reads and lists one entry per CDR3 protein. The table shows approximately 770,000 distinct CDR3 sequences, with almost 30% occurring only once. The receptor was isolated from a human donor in good health (CMV status not recorded). Some clones in this sample may be carry-over from other donors' samples. Sequencing was performed on cultured CD8+ T cells from PBMCs, taken from culture after CMV antigen stimulation.

The CDR3: CASSLGSAGRQHF. CDR3 sequence (DNA): TGCGCCAGCAGCTTGGGTTCGGCCGGACGGCAGCATTTT. The V call is TRBV5-1, the J call TRBJ1-5; no definite D call. V lost 0 bases to trimming and J lost 13 bases, with 14 bases between them. The V gene's germline CDR1 is SGHRS and CDR2 YFSETQ. This CDR3 spans 13 amino acids. Full variable domain (remainder filled in from reference TRBV5-1 and TRBJ1-5): KAGVTQTPRYLIKTRGQQVTLSCSPISGHRSVSWYQQTPGQGLQFLFEYFSETQRNKGNFPGRFSGRQFSNSRSEMNVSTLELGDSALYLCASSLGSAGRQHFGDGTRLSIL.